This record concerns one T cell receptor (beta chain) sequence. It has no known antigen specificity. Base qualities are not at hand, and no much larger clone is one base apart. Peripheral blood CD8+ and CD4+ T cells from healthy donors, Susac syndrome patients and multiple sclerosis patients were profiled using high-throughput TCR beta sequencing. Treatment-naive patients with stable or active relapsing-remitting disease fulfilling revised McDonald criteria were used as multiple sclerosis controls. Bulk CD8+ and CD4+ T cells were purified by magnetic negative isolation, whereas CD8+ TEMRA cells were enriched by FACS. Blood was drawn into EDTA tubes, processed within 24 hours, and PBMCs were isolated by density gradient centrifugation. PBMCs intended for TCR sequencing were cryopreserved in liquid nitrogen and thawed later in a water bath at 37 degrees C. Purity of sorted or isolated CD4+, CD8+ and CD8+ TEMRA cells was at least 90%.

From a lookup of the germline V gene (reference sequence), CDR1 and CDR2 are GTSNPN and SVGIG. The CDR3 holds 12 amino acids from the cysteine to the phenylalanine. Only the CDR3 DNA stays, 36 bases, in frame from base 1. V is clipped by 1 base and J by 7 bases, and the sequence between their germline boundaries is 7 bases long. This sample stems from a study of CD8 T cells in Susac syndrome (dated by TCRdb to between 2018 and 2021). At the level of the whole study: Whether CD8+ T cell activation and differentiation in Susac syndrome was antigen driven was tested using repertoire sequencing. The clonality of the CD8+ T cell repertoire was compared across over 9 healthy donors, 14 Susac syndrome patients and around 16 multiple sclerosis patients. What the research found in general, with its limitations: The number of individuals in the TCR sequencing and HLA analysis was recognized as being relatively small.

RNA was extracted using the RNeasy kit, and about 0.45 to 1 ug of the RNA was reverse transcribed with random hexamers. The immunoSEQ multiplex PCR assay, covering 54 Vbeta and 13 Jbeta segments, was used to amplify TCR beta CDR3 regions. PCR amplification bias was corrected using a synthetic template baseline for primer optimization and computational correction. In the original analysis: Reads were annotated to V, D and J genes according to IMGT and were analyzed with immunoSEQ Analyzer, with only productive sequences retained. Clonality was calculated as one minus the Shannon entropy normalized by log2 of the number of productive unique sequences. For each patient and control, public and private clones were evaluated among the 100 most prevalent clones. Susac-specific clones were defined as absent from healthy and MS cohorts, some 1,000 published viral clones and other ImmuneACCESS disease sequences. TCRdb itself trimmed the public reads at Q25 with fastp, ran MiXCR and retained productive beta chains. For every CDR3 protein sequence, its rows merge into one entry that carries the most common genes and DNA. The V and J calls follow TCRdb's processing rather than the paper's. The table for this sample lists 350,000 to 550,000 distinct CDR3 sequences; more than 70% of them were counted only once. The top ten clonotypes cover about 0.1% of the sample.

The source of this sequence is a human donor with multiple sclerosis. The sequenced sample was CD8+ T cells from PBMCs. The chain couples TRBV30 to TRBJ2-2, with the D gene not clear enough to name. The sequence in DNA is TGTGCCTGGAGTGGGGCTGGCGGGGAGCTGTTTTTT. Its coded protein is CAWSGAGGELFF.